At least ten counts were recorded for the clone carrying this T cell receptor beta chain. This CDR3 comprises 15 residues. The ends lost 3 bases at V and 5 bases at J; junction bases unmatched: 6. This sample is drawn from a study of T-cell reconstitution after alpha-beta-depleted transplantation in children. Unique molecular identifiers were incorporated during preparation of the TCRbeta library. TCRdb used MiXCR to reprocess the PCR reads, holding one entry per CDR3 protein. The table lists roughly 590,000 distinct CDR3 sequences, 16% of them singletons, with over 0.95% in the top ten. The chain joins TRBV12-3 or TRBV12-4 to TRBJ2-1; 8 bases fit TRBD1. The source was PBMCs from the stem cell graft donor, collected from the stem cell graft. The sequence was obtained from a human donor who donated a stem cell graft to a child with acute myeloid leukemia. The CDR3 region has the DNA TGTGCCAGCAGTTTCTCGACAGGGGTCAACAATGAGCAGTTCTTC. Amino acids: CASSFSTGVNNEQFF.